The 22 T cell receptor beta chains reported below all come from one sample, sequenced in a study of T cells in Graves' hyperthyroidism and ophthalmopathy. The source material, RNA transcripts, was used to amplify TCR beta CDR3 regions. With the HTBI primer set, the TCR CDR3 went through a first round of RT-PCR. TCRdb passed the multiplex PCR reads through MiXCR, listing each CDR3 protein once. The sample holds hundreds of thousands of distinct CDR3 sequences, over 35% seen once. The specimen was blood. These receptors all stem from a man aged 18-30 years with Graves' hyperthyroidism.

This sequence joins TRBV7-8 and TRBJ1-1; no firm D call. Germline loops: CDR1 SGHVS, CDR2 FQNEAQ. Deletions cut 1 base from V and 7 bases from J, with 16 bases between. CDR3 length: 15 amino acids. CDR3 loop: CASSLGAAVLGEAFF. As DNA, the CDR3 is TGTGCCAGCAGCTTAGGGGCAGCCGTTTTAGGTGAAGCTTTCTTT. The entire variable domain, with the rest obtained from reference TRBV7-8 and TRBJ1-1, is as follows: GAGVSQSPRYKVAKRGQDVALRCDPISGHVSLFWYQQALGQGPEFLTYFQNEAQLDKSGLPSDRFFAERPEGSVSTLKIQRTQQEDSAVYLCASSLGAAVLGEAFFGQGTRLTVV.

In this sample, this clonotype turned up a few times. The chain joins TRBV7-9 to TRBJ1-6, with D tentatively TRBD1 (5 bases). The CDR3 has 15 residues. The V end lost 6 bases, the J end lost 0 bases, and 9 bases lay between the germline ends. Germline assignment: CDR1 SEHNR and CDR2 FQNEAQ (reference sequence). The CDR3 here is CASRSQGSYNSPLHF. The CDR3 nucleotides are TGTGCCAGCAGGTCCCAGGGCTCCTATAATTCACCCCTCCACTTT.

The V and J genes are TRBV29-1 and TRBJ2-2; no firm D call. CDR3 length equals 12 residues. Germline CDR1 reads SQVTM; CDR2 reads ANQGSEA. V was cut by 8 bases and J by 5 bases, with 12 bases left in between. The CDR3 DNA is TGCAGCTTCTCCCAGGATACCGGGGAGCTGTTTTTT. Translating gives CSFSQDTGELFF.

This clonotype came up many times. This rearrangement joins TRBV10-3 to TRBJ2-5; 13 bases match TRBD2. Germline V CDR1 and CDR2: ENHRY, SYGVKD. Trimming took 5 bases from V and 5 from J; bases not matched to a gene: 5. The CDR3 has 15 amino acids. The CDR3 bases are TGTGCCATCAGTTCCGGGACTAGCGGGATTGAGACCCAGTACTTC. Its translation: CAISSGTSGIETQYF.

The chain joins TRBV7-9 to TRBJ1-1; D unresolved. This CDR3 spans 13 amino acids. Germline loops: CDR1 SEHNR, CDR2 FQNEAQ (reference sequence). Between the trimmed V and J ends, which lost 8 bases and 4 bases, there was a span of 14 bases. In nucleotides, the CDR3 is TGTGCCAGCTCACCCCCGGAGGGCACTGAAGCTTTCTTT. Translating it yields CASSPPEGTEAFF.

This clonotype was seen at least ten times. The gene calls are TRBV29-1 and TRBJ1-1; perhaps TRBD1 as D (5 bases). V lost 2 bases, J lost 3 bases, and 10 bases lay in between. CDR1 and CDR2 (germline): SQVTM, ANQGSEA. This CDR3 region has 13 residues. CDR3 loop: CSVEKGLYTEAFF. CDR3 nucleotide sequence: TGCAGCGTTGAAAAGGGGCTTTACACTGAAGCTTTCTTT. The full variable domain, its missing parts supplied by reference TRBV29-1 and TRBJ1-1, is SAVISQKPSRDICQRGTSLTIQCQVDSQVTMMFWYRQQPGQSLTLIATANQGSEATYESGFVIDKFPISRPNLTFSTLTVSNMSPEDSSIYLCSVEKGLYTEAFFGQGTRLTVV.

This chain joins TRBV2 and TRBJ2-5; D unresolved. V dropped 8 bases and J dropped 5 bases, with 18 bases sitting between them. The CDR3 spans 14 residues. The germline V gene encodes CDR1 SNHLY and CDR2 FYNNEI. CDR3 protein: CASVSEGSYETQYF. In DNA form, the CDR3 reads TGTGCCAGCGTATCTGAAGGGTCATACGAGACCCAGTACTTC.

This clonotype was counted a few times. The gene calls are TRBV2 and TRBJ1-2; 8 bases fit TRBD1. With V trimmed by 8 bases and J by 2 bases, 7 bases remained unmatched. This CDR3 is built from 14 residues. Per germline, CDR1 SNHLY and CDR2 FYNNEI. The CDR3 sequence: CASGQGENNYGYTF. CDR3 DNA: TGTGCCAGCGGACAGGGAGAGAACAACTATGGCTACACCTTC.

The chain joins TRBV10-3 to TRBJ1-5; D remains ambiguous. Germline V gene sequence: CDR1 ENHRY, CDR2 SYGVKD. V gave up 4 bases and J gave up 0 bases, with 16 bases separating them. This CDR3 is 17 amino acids long. CDR3 protein: CAISAGETGDSNQPQHF. In DNA form, the CDR3 reads TGTGCCATCAGTGCCGGGGAGACCGGGGATAGCAATCAGCCCCAGCATTTT.

The chain uses TRBV5-1 and TRBJ1-1; 9 bases match TRBD1. Germline CDR1 and CDR2: SGHRS and YFSETQ. This CDR3 is built from 14 residues. The V segment lost 4 bases and the J segment 4 bases; nucleotides outside the gene matches: 5. Here the CDR3 reads CASSADRGFTEAFF. Written as DNA, the CDR3 is TGCGCCAGCAGCGCCGACAGGGGGTTCACTGAAGCTTTCTTT.

This rearrangement joins TRBV11-2 to TRBJ2-2; 10 bases align to TRBD1. The CDR3 length is 18 residues. Germline V gene lookup returns CDR1 SGHAT and CDR2 FQNNGV. V trimming: 5 bases; J trimming: 7 bases; junction bases outside the gene matches: 16. CDR3 region: CASSPRDRGISGIGELFF. The CDR3 nucleotides read TGTGCCAGCAGCCCCCGGGACAGGGGTATCTCGGGGATCGGGGAGCTGTTTTTT.

The chain uses TRBV19 and TRBJ2-2; D gene uncertain. CDR3 length: 12 residues. Germline V CDR1 and CDR2: LNHDA, SQIVND (reference sequence). Trimming cost V 11 bases and J 3 bases, with 10 bases left between them. CDR3 region: CACNVYTGELFF. Written as DNA, the CDR3 is TGTGCCTGTAATGTTTACACCGGGGAGCTGTTTTTT.

Concerning this clonotype: Just one base apart from a much larger clone, this may be a read error. This chain links TRBV13 with TRBJ2-7; D is unclear. The CDR3 is 12 residues long. The germline V gene encodes CDR1 PRHDT and CDR2 FYEKMQ (reference sequence). Between the trimmed V and J ends, which lost 6 bases and 6 bases, there was a span of 12 bases. The CDR3: CASSEVVCEQYF. The CDR3 DNA reads as TGTGCCAGCAGTGAAGTAGTCTGCGAGCAGTACTTC. Complete variable domain (other parts from reference TRBV13 and TRBJ2-7): AAGVIQSPRHLIKEKRETATLKCYPIPRHDTVYWYQQGPGQDPQFLISFYEKMQSDKGSIPDRFSAQQFSDYHSELNMSSLELGDSALYFCASSEVVCEQYFGPGTRLTVT.

The chain links TRBV7-2 to TRBJ2-7; D is uncertain. The germline V gene encodes CDR1 SGHTA and CDR2 FQGNSA. The CDR3 contains 14 residues. The germline V and J ends were trimmed by 3 bases and 2 bases, with 11 bases remaining between them. The CDR3 DNA is TGTGCCAGCAGCTTTAGCCCCAGGACCTACGAGCAGTACTTC. Amino acids: CASSFSPRTYEQYF.

This clonotype was counted ten times or more. The V gene is TRBV20-1, the J gene TRBJ2-7; a possible D gene is TRBD2 (5 bases). The CDR3 runs 12 residues. The V and J ends lost 2 bases and 5 bases respectively, with 10 bases between them. Germline CDR1 DFQATT, CDR2 SNEGSKA (reference sequence). CDR3 sequence (DNA): TGCAGTGCTAGAACTAGGAACCACGAGCAGTACTTC. Translated, it gives CSARTRNHEQYF.

This clonotype was seen ten or more times. The V call is TRBV20-1, the J call TRBJ2-2; 11 bases agree with TRBD2. The CDR3 is 17 residues long. Losses at the gene ends were 0 bases for V and 3 bases for J; bases not matched to a gene: 6. CDR1 DFQATT and CDR2 SNEGSKA come from the germline V gene (reference sequence). The CDR3 DNA follows: TGCAGTGCTAGAGATGTTAGCGGGGGGGCCGACACCGGGGAGCTGTTTTTT. This codes for CSARDVSGGADTGELFF.

Notes on this clonotype: At one end the junction does not follow the germline gene, possibly because of a read error. The V and J genes are TRBV7-2 and TRBJ1-2; 12 bases map to TRBD1. The CDR3 has 14 residues. CDR1 and CDR2 (germline): SGHTA, FQGNSA. CDR3 residues: CATSGQGASYGYTF. The CDR3 DNA is TGCGCCACCTCGGGACAGGGGGCTTCCTATGGCTACACCTTC.

This clonotype appeared a single time. The chain uses TRBV29-1 and TRBJ2-6; D unresolved. The CDR3 length is 15 residues. The germline V and J ends were trimmed by 6 bases and 2 bases, with 14 bases remaining between them. Germline V gene data show CDR1 as SQVTM and CDR2 as ANQGSEA. The CDR3 region is CSVSGGVPGANVLTF. The DNA for the CDR3 is TGCAGCGTGTCGGGTGGGGTGCCTGGGGCCAACGTCCTGACTTTC.

CDR3 region: CASSIFSTDTQYF. In nucleotides, the CDR3 is TGTGCCAGCTCCATTTTTAGCACAGATACGCAGTATTTT. The J gene is TRBJ2-3, the V gene TRBV19; D is unclear. Germline CDR1 and CDR2: LNHDA and SQIVND (reference sequence). The CDR3 has 13 residues. V shed 9 bases and J shed 0 bases, with 10 bases lying between them.

Ten or more counts support this clonotype. The chain links TRBV2 to TRBJ1-6; D not resolved. The ends were cut back, 1 base at V and 7 bases at J, with 11 bases in the middle. Germline V gene lookup returns CDR1 SNHLY and CDR2 FYNNEI. The CDR3 spans 15 residues. Here the CDR3 DNA reads TGTGCCAGCAGTGAAGTTCGACGGGGAAATTCACCCCTCCACTTT. Translating gives CASSEVRRGNSPLHF.

This clonotype was detected a few times. This chain uses TRBV19 with TRBJ1-1; possibly TRBD1 for D (5 bases). Trimming removed 0 bases at V and 2 bases at J, with 13 bases between. The CDR3 consists of 16 residues. Germline CDR1 is LNHDA and CDR2 is SQIVND (reference sequence). Here the CDR3 reads CASSIDRDRGNTEAFF. The CDR3 bases are TGTGCCAGTAGTATAGATCGGGACCGGGGAAACACTGAAGCTTTCTTT.

This clonotype has a count of ten or more. This chain uses TRBV5-1 with TRBJ1-2; 9 nucleotides align to TRBD1. The CDR3 consists of 13 residues. Germline assignment: CDR1 SGHRS and CDR2 YFSETQ. Trimming took 4 bases from V and 4 from J; bases not matched to a gene: 2. CDR3 amino acids: CASSGTGSYGYTF. Here the CDR3 DNA reads TGCGCCAGCAGCGGGACAGGGAGCTATGGCTACACCTTC. Supplemented by reference TRBV5-1 and TRBJ1-2, the full variable domain reads KAGVTQTPRYLIKTRGQQVTLSCSPISGHRSVSWYQQTPGQGLQFLFEYFSETQRNKGNFPGRFSGRQFSNSRSEMNVSTLELGDSALYLCASSGTGSYGYTFGSGTRLTVV.